These 27 T cell receptor beta chains were all obtained from the same sample, sequenced in a study of shared clonotypes between healthy human individuals. Repertoires were generated with immunoSEQ multiplex PCR, while TCRdb's copy carries only in-frame clones and drops some. The sample has some 630,000 clones; about 96% are singletons. As defined, naive CD8 cells were CD45RO-negative and positively selected for CCR7, with terminally differentiated effector memory CD45RA+ cells excluded. The source material was naive CD8+ T cells sorted from blood. The receptor source for this set is a woman in her 30s in good health.

The rearrangement links TRBV6-5 to TRBJ2-1; TRBD2 matches 10 bases. The length of the CDR3 is 15 residues. The germline CDR1 and CDR2 sequences are MNHEY and SVGAGI. With V trimmed by 2 bases and J by 10 bases, 8 bases remained unmatched. This CDR3 reads CASSYGTSVSWEQFF. The CDR3 DNA is TGTGCCAGCAGTTACGGGACTAGCGTCTCTTGGGAGCAGTTCTTC.

J is TRBJ1-1 and V is TRBV4-2, with D possibly being TRBD1 (5 bases). The CDR3 runs 16 residues. The V and J ends lost 4 bases and 0 bases respectively, with 15 bases between them. Germline V gene data show CDR1 as LGHNA and CDR2 as YNFKEQ. The CDR3 nucleotides read TGTGCCAGCAGCCCTCAAGGGGCACACCTGAACACTGAAGCTTTCTTT. Translating gives CASSPQGAHLNTEAFF.

The rearrangement uses TRBV7-9 and TRBJ2-7; D perhaps matches TRBD2 (6 bases). The CDR3 covers 14 residues. CDR1 is SEHNR, CDR2 FQNEAQ, per germline (reference sequence). Trimming took 4 bases from V and 5 from J, leaving 15 bases between them. The CDR3 nucleotides read TGTGCCAGCAGCTACGGGACTCCTTTCCACGAGCAGTACTTC. It specifies CASSYGTPFHEQYF.

The chain employs TRBV5-5 and TRBJ1-2; no definite D call. Per germline, CDR1 SGHKS and CDR2 YYEKEE (reference sequence). V lost 3 bases to trimming and J lost 4 bases, with 10 bases between them. The CDR3 totals 13 residues. In DNA, the CDR3 is TGTGCCAGCAGCTACAATCCGGGCTATGGCTACACCTTC. Translated: CASSYNPGYGYTF.

This chain connects TRBV28 to TRBJ1-5; 11 nucleotides match TRBD1. This CDR3 has 17 amino acids. In germline, CDR1 is MDHEN, CDR2 SYDVKM. V was clipped by 5 bases and J by 7 bases; unmatched bases: 13. Written as DNA, the CDR3 is TGTGCCAGCAGTACCAACATGGACAGGGGGCTGGAGCAGCCCCAGCATTTT. It encodes CASSTNMDRGLEQPQHF.

This clone was seen a few times. The chain carries TRBV16 and TRBJ1-5, with a tentative D call TRBD1 (5 bases). This CDR3 region has 15 residues. Germline V CDR1 and CDR2: KGHSY, FQNENV. V was shortened by 2 bases and J by 6 bases, with 14 bases between the two germline ends. The CDR3 is CASSQGHSSTQPQHF. In nucleotides, the CDR3 is TGTGCCAGCAGCCAAGGACACTCGTCCACTCAGCCCCAGCATTTT.

The rearrangement links TRBV7-2 to TRBJ1-1, with 9 bases aligning to TRBD1. The CDR3 length is 16 residues. Germline CDR1 SGHTA, CDR2 FQGNSA. The V gene end was trimmed by 4 bases and the J gene end by 4 bases; junction bases not matched to a gene: 10. CDR3 region: CASSSLDRGWGTEAFF. DNA of the CDR3: TGTGCCAGCAGCTCTTTGGACAGGGGATGGGGCACTGAAGCTTTCTTT.

Here the CDR3 reads CASSWGLSSYEQYF. The CDR3 DNA reads as TGTGCCAGCAGCTGGGGACTCAGCTCCTACGAGCAGTACTTC. The gene calls are TRBV11-2 and TRBJ2-7, with TRBD2 as a possible D gene (6 bases). V was shortened by 4 bases and J by 0 bases, with 10 bases between the two germline ends. This CDR3 region has 14 residues. Germline-derived CDR1 and CDR2 are SGHAT and FQNNGV.

The J gene is TRBJ1-5, the V gene TRBV11-2, with 7 bases aligning to TRBD1. Germline V lookup: CDR1 SGHAT, CDR2 FQNNGV. V shed 3 bases and J 1 base; nucleotides not matched to a gene: 3. This CDR3 has 15 residues. The CDR3 sequence is CASSLGTASNQPQHF. The CDR3 DNA is TGTGCCAGCAGCTTGGGGACAGCAAGCAATCAGCCCCAGCATTTT. The variable domain in full, completed from reference TRBV11-2 and TRBJ1-5, reads EAGVAQSPRYKIIEKRQSVAFWCNPISGHATLYWYQQILGQGPKLLIQFQNNGVVDDSQLPKDRFSAERLKGVDSTLKIQPAKLEDSAVYLCASSLGTASNQPQHFGDGTRLSIL.

V is TRBV10-1 and J is TRBJ2-2, with 9 bases that match TRBD1. V trimming: 3 bases; J trimming: 2 bases; junction bases outside the gene matches: 4. The CDR3 runs to 16 residues. CDR1 is WNHNN, CDR2 SYGVQD, per germline (reference sequence). The CDR3 DNA reads TGCGCCAGCAGTGAACCGGGACAGGGAAACACCGGGGAGCTGTTTTTT. This codes for CASSEPGQGNTGELFF.

CDR3 coding DNA: TGTGCCAGCAGTTTGCTTGGGCAGGGCTACGAGGAAGAGACCCAGTACTTC. Its protein is CASSLLGQGYEEETQYF. The chain uses TRBV27 and TRBJ2-5, with D perhaps matching TRBD1 (5 bases). This CDR3 comprises 17 residues. Trimming removed 3 bases from V and 3 bases from J, with 20 bases in between. Germline V gene data show CDR1 as MNHEY and CDR2 as SMNVEV (reference sequence).

The chain has TRBV7-9 and TRBJ2-1, with TRBD2 matching 11 bases. CDR3 size: 16 residues. Germline V CDR1 and CDR2: SEHNR, FQNEAQ (reference sequence). J gave up 2 bases and V 5 bases, and 5 bases lay outside the gene matches. The CDR3 bases are TGTGCCAGCAGCACCTGGACTAGCGGGCCCTACAATGAGCAGTTCTTC. Translating gives CASSTWTSGPYNEQFF.

V is TRBV27 and J is TRBJ2-1; 11 nucleotides match TRBD2. Germline CDR1 and CDR2: MNHEY and SMNVEV (reference sequence). The CDR3 consists of 18 residues. V trimming: 10 bases; J trimming: 0 bases; junction bases outside the gene matches: 14. The CDR3 bases are TGTGCCACCAATTCCGGGACTAGCGGCCTGAGCTCCTACAATGAGCAGTTCTTC. It is translated as CATNSGTSGLSSYNEQFF.

V is TRBV2 and J is TRBJ2-1; TRBD2 agrees at 14 bases. CDR1 is SNHLY, CDR2 FYNNEI, per germline. V gave up 7 bases and J gave up 4 bases; unmatched junction bases: 6. There are 16 residues in the CDR3. The chain's CDR3 is CASTPRLAGGYNEQFF. The CDR3, as DNA: TGTGCCAGCACCCCGCGACTAGCGGGAGGGTACAATGAGCAGTTCTTC.

The chain employs TRBV6-4 and TRBJ2-1; D is possibly TRBD2 (7 bases). Germline V CDR1 and CDR2: MRHNA, SNTAGT. Trimming left V 3 bases short and J 15 bases short, with 15 bases between. The length of the CDR3 is 12 residues. CDR3 region: CASSEGGARRFF. The CDR3 DNA reads as TGTGCCAGCAGTGAAGGGGGGGCCAGGCGGTTCTTC.

The chain combines TRBV9 with TRBJ2-1, with TRBD2 matching over 8 bases. Germline assignment: CDR1 SGDLS and CDR2 YYNGEE. V was pared by 4 bases and J by 4 bases, with 10 bases of the junction left unmatched. The CDR3 has 16 residues. The CDR3 DNA reads as TGTGCCAGCAGCCCGGGACTAGGGGGGGAATACAATGAGCAGTTCTTC. It yields the protein CASSPGLGGEYNEQFF.

In this sample, this clone turned up once. J is TRBJ2-1 and V is TRBV28; D unresolved. Per the germline V gene, CDR1 is MDHEN and CDR2 is SYDVKM. The CDR3 has 13 residues. V lost 6 bases and J 2 bases, leaving 8 bases between the germline ends. CDR3 in DNA: TGTGCCAGCAGCCATCACACCTACAATGAGCAGTTCTTC. This translates into CASSHHTYNEQFF. Full variable domain (missing parts from reference TRBV28 and TRBJ2-1): DVKVTQSSRYLVKRTGEKVFLECVQDMDHENMFWYRQDPGLGLRLIYFSYDVKMKEKGDIPEGYSVSREKKERFSLILESASTNQTSMYLCASSHHTYNEQFFGPGTRLTVL.

The V gene is TRBV7-9, the J gene TRBJ2-2; 13 positions agree with TRBD2. The CDR3 sequence is 15 residues long. Trimming took 5 bases from V and 6 from J; bases not matched to a gene: 3. Germline CDR1 is SEHNR and CDR2 is FQNEAQ (reference sequence). As DNA, the CDR3 is TGTGCCAGCAGCCAGGGACTAGCGGGATCCGGGGAGCTGTTTTTT. Translating gives CASSQGLAGSGELFF.

This rearrangement joins TRBV28 to TRBJ2-1, with 9 bases aligning to TRBD2. The V and J ends lost 2 bases and 9 bases, in that order; junction bases with no gene match: 11. CDR1 is MDHEN, CDR2 SYDVKM, per germline. The CDR3 spans 16 residues. CDR3 residues: CASSLGREGLGGEQFF. The CDR3 bases are TGTGCCAGCAGTTTAGGGCGGGAGGGCCTAGGTGGTGAGCAGTTCTTC.

The chain uses TRBV10-3 and TRBJ2-7; perhaps TRBD2 as D (7 bases). CDR3 size: 15 residues. The germline V gene has CDR1 ENHRY and CDR2 SYGVKD. The V end was cut by 10 bases, the J end by 0 bases, with 19 bases between. The DNA for the CDR3 is TGTGCCACCCTCGGGGGGCAGCTCAGCTCCTACGAGCAGTACTTC. This gives the protein CATLGGQLSSYEQYF.

The chain links TRBV4-2 to TRBJ2-7; 7 bases line up with TRBD2. CDR3 length: 17 residues. V was pared by 3 bases and J by 2 bases, with 13 bases of the junction left unmatched. Germline V gene data show CDR1 as LGHNA and CDR2 as YNFKEQ. The CDR3 spells CASSQYRGRGQTYEQYF. The CDR3 DNA follows: TGTGCCAGCAGCCAGTATCGTGGGAGGGGCCAAACCTACGAGCAGTACTTC.

The rearrangement links TRBV6-8 to TRBJ1-1, with D possibly being TRBD1 (5 bases). The CDR3 length is 13 residues. Germline-derived CDR1 and CDR2 are MNHGY and SAAAGT. V lost 5 bases, J lost 3 bases, and 10 bases lay in between. The CDR3 reads CASSMVGDTEAFF. In nucleotides, the CDR3 is TGTGCCAGCAGTATGGTGGGGGACACTGAAGCTTTCTTT.

The rearrangement links TRBV29-1 to TRBJ2-1; a weak D match, TRBD1 (5 bases). From germline, CDR1 is SQVTM and CDR2 ANQGSEA. Trimming pared 3 bases from V and 5 bases from J, leaving 8 bases between. This CDR3 is built from 12 residues. CDR3 amino acids: CSVDRGHNEQFF. The CDR3 DNA follows: TGCAGCGTTGATAGGGGTCACAATGAGCAGTTCTTC.

V is TRBV19 and J is TRBJ2-7; TRBD1 aligns across 8 bases. The CDR3 covers 15 residues. The V gene's germline CDR1 is LNHDA and CDR2 SQIVND (reference sequence). Trimming took 10 bases from V and 2 from J; bases not matched to a gene: 13. The CDR3 loop is CATRYTDRGPYEQYF. The CDR3 nucleotides read TGTGCCACCAGATACACCGACAGGGGACCCTACGAGCAGTACTTC.

This chain joins TRBV5-4 and TRBJ1-2, with D possibly TRBD1 on 5 matching bases. This CDR3 spans 12 amino acids. CDR1 and CDR2 from the germline V gene are SGHNT and YYREEE (reference sequence). V was clipped by 7 bases and J by 1 base, with 8 bases between them. The CDR3 region is CASLGDNYGYTF. Written as DNA, the CDR3 is TGTGCCAGCCTGGGGGATAACTATGGCTACACCTTC.

The V and J genes are TRBV14 and TRBJ2-7; the match to TRBD2 covers 7 bases. CDR1 is SGHDN and CDR2 is FVKESK in the germline V gene. V gave up 4 bases and J gave up 2 bases; unmatched junction bases: 5. The CDR3 has 14 amino acids. CDR3 sequence: CASSLRTRPYEQYF. DNA for the CDR3: TGTGCCAGCAGCCTACGGACTAGACCCTACGAGCAGTACTTC.

The genes are TRBV6-1 and TRBJ1-4, with 7 bases that match TRBD1. This CDR3 is 15 amino acids long. Germline V gene lookup returns CDR1 MNHNS and CDR2 SASEGT. After removal of 7 bases from V and 2 bases from J, the junction contained 7 bases not matched to a gene. This chain's CDR3 is CASKRDSVTNEKLFF. Here the CDR3 DNA reads TGTGCCAGCAAGCGGGACAGCGTCACTAATGAAAAACTGTTTTTT.